Here is one T cell receptor (beta chain) with its context. Its target is unknown. TCRdb keeps only in-frame clones here, not all; method: immunoSEQ multiplex PCR. The table records under 600,000 clones, 95% to 98% of them present only once. Germline CDR1 and CDR2: PRHDT and FYEKMQ (reference sequence). The CDR3 extends over 15 amino acids. V was shortened by 5 bases and J by 1 base, with 14 bases between the two germline ends. This entry belongs to a study of shared clonotypes between healthy human individuals. Study observations and caveats: Enrolling few donors narrowed the genetic and exposure-history diversity that was represented. Sequencing depth was expected to affect clonotype sharing among donors.

This chain connects TRBV13 to TRBJ1-1; D remains ambiguous. The sample consisted of naive CD4+ T cells sorted from blood. The subset is: CD45RA+ positively selected. This clonotype was obtained from a woman aged 25 to 39 in good health. The CDR3 DNA is TGTGCCAGCAGCCTCCATTTGGGAGCGAACACTGAAGCTTTCTTT. Its protein product is CASSLHLGANTEAFF.